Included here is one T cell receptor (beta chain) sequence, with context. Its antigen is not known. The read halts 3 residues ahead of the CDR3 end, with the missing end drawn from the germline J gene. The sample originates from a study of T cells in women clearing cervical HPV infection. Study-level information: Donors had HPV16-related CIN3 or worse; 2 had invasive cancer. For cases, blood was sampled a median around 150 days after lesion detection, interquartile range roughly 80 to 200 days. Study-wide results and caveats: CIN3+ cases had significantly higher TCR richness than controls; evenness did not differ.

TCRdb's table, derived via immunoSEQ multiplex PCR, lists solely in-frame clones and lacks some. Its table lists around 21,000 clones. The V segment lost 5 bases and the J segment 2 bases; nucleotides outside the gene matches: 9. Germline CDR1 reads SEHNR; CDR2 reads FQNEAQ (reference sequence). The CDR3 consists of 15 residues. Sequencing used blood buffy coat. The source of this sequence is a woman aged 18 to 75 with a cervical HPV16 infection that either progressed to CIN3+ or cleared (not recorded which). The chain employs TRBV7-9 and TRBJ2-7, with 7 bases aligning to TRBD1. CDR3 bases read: TGTGCCAGCAGCACGCTAGAAGGGACAGCCTACGAG. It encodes CASSTLEGTAYE. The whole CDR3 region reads CASSTLEGTAYEQYF.